The following is a T cell receptor beta chain sequence with its context. This specimen belongs to a study of T cell changes during pregnancy in multiple sclerosis. The method was immunoSEQ multiplex PCR; TCRdb's version includes in-frame clones alone and lacks a portion of them. This table holds tens of thousands of clones, about nine tenths found once. V was clipped by 6 bases and J by 0 bases; unmatched bases: 11. CDR1 and CDR2 from the germline V gene are SNHLY and FYNNEI. The length of the CDR3 is 17 residues. The sequence derives from a female donor with multiple sclerosis, enrolled in a pregnancy study. The rearrangement joins TRBV2 to TRBJ1-1; TRBD1 aligns across 9 bases. Material: CD4+ T cells from peripheral blood mononuclear cells, obtained in the third trimester of pregnancy. CDR3 coding DNA: TGTGCCAGCAGCCGCGTTCGACAGGGGGGCATGAACACTGAAGCTTTCTTT. Its translation: CASSRVRQGGMNTEAFF. The variable domain in full, with the rest retrieved from reference TRBV2 and TRBJ1-1, is EPEVTQTPSHQVTQMGQEVILRCVPISNHLYFYWYRQILGQKVEFLVSFYNNEISEKSEIFDDQFSVERPDGSNFTLKIRSTKLEDSAMYFCASSRVRQGGMNTEAFFGQGTRLTVV.